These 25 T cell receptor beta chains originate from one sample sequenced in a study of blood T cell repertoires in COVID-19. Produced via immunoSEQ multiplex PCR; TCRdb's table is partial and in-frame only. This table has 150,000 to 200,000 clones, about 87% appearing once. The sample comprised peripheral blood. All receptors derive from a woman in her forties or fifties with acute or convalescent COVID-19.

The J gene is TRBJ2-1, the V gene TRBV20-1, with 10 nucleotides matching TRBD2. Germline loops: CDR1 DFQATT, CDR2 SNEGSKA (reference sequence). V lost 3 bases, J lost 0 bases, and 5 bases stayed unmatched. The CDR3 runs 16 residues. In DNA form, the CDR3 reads TGCAGTGCTAGTCGGGGACTAGCGAGCTCCTACAATGAGCAGTTCTTC. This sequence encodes CSASRGLASSYNEQFF.

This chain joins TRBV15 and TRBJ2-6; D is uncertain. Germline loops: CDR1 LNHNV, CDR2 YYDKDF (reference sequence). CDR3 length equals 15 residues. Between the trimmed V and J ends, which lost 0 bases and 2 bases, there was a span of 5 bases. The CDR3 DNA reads TGTGCCACCAGCAGAGAGTCAGCTGGGGCCAACGTCCTGACTTTC. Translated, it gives CATSRESAGANVLTF.

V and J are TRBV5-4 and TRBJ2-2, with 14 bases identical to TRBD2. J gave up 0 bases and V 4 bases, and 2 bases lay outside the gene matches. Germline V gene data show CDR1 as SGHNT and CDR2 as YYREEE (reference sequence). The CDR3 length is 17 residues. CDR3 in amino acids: CASSGTSGGANTGELFF. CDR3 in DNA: TGTGCCAGCAGCGGGACTAGCGGGGGAGCGAACACCGGGGAGCTGTTTTTT. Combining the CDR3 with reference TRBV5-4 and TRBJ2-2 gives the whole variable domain ETGVTQSPTHLIKTRGQQVTLRCSSQSGHNTVSWYQQALGQGPQFIFQYYREEENGRGNFPPRFSGLQFPNYSSELNVNALELDDSALYLCASSGTSGGANTGELFFGEGSRLTVL.

CDR3 nucleotide sequence: TGTGCCAGCAGCTTCAGTTCCTACGAGCAGTACTTC. This translates into CASSFSSYEQYF. The genes are TRBV5-5 and TRBJ2-7; no reliable D call. CDR1 and CDR2 from the germline V gene are SGHKS and YYEKEE (reference sequence). This CDR3 spans 12 amino acids. The ends were cut back, 2 bases at V and 1 base at J, with 4 bases in the middle. Using reference TRBV5-5 and TRBJ2-7 for the parts outside the CDR3, the full variable domain is DAGVTQSPTHLIKTRGQQVTLRCSPISGHKSVSWYQQVLGQGPQFIFQYYEKEERGRGNFPDRFSARQFPNYSSELNVNALLLGDSALYLCASSFSSYEQYFGPGTRLTVT.

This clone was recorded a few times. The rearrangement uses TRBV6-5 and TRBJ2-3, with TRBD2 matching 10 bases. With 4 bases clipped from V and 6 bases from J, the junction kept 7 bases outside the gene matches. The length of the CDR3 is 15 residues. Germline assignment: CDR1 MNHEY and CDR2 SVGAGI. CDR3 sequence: CASSSSGGMTDTQYF. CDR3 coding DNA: TGTGCCAGCAGTTCTAGCGGGGGTATGACGGATACGCAGTATTTT.

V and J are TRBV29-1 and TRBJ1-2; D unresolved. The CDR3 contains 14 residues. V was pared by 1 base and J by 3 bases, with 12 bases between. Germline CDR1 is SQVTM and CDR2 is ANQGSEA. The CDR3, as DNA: TGCAGCGTTGAAGGTTTGAGACAAGACTATGGCTACACCTTC. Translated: CSVEGLRQDYGYTF.

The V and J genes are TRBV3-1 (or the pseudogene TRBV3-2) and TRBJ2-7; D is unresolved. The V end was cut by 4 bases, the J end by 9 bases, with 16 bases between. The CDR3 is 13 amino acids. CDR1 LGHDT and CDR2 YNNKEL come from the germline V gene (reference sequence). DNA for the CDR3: TGTGCCAGCAGCCCCAACACCAGGCAAGGGCAGTACTTC. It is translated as CASSPNTRQGQYF.

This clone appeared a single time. CDR3: CAISAGNNEKLFF. In DNA form, the CDR3 reads TGTGCCATCAGTGCAGGGAATAATGAAAAACTGTTTTTT. The J gene is TRBJ1-4, the V gene TRBV10-3; D possibly corresponds to TRBD1 (5 bases). Germline V gene sequence: CDR1 ENHRY, CDR2 SYGVKD. The CDR3 sequence is 13 residues long. V lost 4 bases and J lost 4, with 7 bases in between.

CDR3 sequence: CASSLRQVEETQYF. The CDR3 bases are TGTGCCAGCAGTTTACGACAGGTTGAAGAGACCCAGTACTTC. This rearrangement joins TRBV27 to TRBJ2-5; a weak D match, TRBD1 (6 bases). The CDR3 contains 14 residues. Germline V gives CDR1 MNHEY, CDR2 SMNVEV (reference sequence). Trimming took off 2 bases at V and 3 bases at J, with 10 bases between the two ends.

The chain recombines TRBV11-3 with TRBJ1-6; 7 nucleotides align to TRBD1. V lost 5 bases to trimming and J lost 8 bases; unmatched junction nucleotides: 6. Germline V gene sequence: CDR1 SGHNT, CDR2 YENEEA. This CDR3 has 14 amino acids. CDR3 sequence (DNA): TGTGCCAGCAGCGTAACAGGGGTGGATTCACCCCTCCACTTT. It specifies CASSVTGVDSPLHF.

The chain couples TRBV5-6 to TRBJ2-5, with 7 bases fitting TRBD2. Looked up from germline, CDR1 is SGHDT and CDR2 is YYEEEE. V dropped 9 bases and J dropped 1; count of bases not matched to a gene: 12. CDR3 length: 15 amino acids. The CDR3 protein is CATHTSVLGQETQYF. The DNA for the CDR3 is TGTGCCACCCATACTAGCGTCTTAGGCCAAGAGACCCAGTACTTC.

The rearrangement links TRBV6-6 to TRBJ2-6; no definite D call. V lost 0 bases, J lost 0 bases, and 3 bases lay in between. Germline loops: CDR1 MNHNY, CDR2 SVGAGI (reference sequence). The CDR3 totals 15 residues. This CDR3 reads CASSYSASGANVLTF. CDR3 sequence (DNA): TGTGCCAGCAGTTACTCGGCCTCTGGGGCCAACGTCCTGACTTTC.

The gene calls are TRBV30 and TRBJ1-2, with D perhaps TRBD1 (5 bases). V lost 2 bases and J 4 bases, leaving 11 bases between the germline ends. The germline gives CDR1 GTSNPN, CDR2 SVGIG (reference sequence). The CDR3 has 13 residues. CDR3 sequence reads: CAWSLGDRYGYTF. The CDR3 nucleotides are TGTGCCTGGAGTTTAGGGGATCGCTATGGCTACACCTTC.

The DNA of the CDR3 is TGTGCCAGCAGTTTAAGGGGCTTGAACACTGAAGCTTTCTTT. Its translation is CASSLRGLNTEAFF. The chain employs TRBV27 and TRBJ1-1; the D gene is possibly TRBD1 (5 bases). The CDR3 runs 14 residues. Germline lookup yields CDR1 MNHEY and CDR2 SMNVEV (reference sequence). Trimming removed 2 bases at V and 0 bases at J, with 7 bases between.

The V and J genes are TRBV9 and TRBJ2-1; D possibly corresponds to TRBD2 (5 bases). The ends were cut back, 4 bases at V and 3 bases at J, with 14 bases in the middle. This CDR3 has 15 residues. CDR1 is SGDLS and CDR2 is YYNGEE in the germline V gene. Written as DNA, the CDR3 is TGTGCCAGCAGCCCCGGCGGTAGCGACTACAATGAGCAGTTCTTC. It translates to CASSPGGSDYNEQFF.

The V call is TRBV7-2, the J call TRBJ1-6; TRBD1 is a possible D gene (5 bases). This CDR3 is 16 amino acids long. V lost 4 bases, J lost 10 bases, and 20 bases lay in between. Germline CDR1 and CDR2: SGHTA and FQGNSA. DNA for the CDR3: TGTGCCAGCAGCTCACCTGAAGGACGGGGGAACTCACCCCTCCACTTT. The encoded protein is CASSSPEGRGNSPLHF.

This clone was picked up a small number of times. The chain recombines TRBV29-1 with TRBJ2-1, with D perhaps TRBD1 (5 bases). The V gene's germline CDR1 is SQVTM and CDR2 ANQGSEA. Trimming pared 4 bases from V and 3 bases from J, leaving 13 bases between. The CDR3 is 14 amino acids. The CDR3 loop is CSVVGRVNYNEQFF. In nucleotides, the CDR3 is TGCAGCGTTGTCGGCAGGGTAAACTACAATGAGCAGTTCTTC.

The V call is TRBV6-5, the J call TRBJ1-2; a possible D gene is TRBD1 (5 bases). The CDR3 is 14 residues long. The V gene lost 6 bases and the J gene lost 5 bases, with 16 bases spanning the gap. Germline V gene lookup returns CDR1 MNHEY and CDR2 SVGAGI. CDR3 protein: CASSQDSFIYGYTF. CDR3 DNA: TGTGCCAGCAGCCAAGACAGCTTTATTTATGGCTACACCTTC.

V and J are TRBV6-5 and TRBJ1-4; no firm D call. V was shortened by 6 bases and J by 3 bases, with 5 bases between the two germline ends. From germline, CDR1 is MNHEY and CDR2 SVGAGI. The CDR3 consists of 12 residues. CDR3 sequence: CASSQSNEKLFF. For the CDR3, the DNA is TGTGCCAGCAGCCAGTCTAATGAAAAACTGTTTTTT.

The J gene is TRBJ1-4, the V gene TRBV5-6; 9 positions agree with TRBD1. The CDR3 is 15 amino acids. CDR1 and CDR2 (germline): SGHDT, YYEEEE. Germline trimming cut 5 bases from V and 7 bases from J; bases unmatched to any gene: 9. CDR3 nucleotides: TGTGCCAGCAGTATGGGGTACAGGGGGCTTGAAAAACTGTTTTTT. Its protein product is CASSMGYRGLEKLFF.

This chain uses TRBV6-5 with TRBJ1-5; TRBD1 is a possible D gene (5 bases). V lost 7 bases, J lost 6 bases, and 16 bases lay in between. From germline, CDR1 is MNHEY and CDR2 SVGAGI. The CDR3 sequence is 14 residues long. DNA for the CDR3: TGTGCCAGCATTGGGGCACGGGCAACTCAGCCCCAGCATTTT. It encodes CASIGARATQPQHF.

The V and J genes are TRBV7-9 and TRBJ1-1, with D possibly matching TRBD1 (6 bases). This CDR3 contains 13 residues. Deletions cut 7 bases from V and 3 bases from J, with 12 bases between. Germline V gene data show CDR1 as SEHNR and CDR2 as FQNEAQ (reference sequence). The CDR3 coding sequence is TGTGCCAGCAAACACAGGGCCGACACTGAAGCTTTCTTT. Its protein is CASKHRADTEAFF.

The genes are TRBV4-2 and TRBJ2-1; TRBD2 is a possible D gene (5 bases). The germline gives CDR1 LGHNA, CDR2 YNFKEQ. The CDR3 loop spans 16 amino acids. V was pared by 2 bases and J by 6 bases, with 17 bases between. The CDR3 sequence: CASSQPDFRSGNEQFF. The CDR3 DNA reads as TGTGCCAGCAGCCAACCGGACTTCCGTTCGGGCAATGAGCAGTTCTTC.

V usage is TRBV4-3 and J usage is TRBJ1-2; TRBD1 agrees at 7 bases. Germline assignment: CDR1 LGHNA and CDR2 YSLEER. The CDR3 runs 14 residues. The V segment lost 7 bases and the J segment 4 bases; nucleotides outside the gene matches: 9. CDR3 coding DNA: TGCGCCAGCAACCCTGACCGGGACAGCTATGGCTACACCTTC. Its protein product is CASNPDRDSYGYTF.

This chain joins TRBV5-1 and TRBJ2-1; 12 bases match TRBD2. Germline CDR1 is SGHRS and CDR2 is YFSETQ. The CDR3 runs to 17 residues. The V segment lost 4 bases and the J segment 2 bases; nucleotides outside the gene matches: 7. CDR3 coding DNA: TGCGCCAGCAGCCTCCGACTAGCGGGAGACACCTACAATGAGCAGTTCTTC. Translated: CASSLRLAGDTYNEQFF.